The 18 T cell receptor beta chains reported below all come from one sample, sequenced in a study of Ad26.COV2.S vaccination and SARS-CoV-2 variants. Treatment specified: about 20 received Ad26.COV2.S at low or high dose, single or two shots; five or six received placebo; per-sample allocation not given. The samples were gathered on day 63 after the first injection of vaccine or placebo. Method: immunoSEQ multiplex PCR; TCRdb's copy keeps in-frame clones and lacks some. This sample has fewer than 400,000 clones; 70% to 90% occur once, and the top ten carry 1.5% to 2%. The specimen was peripheral blood, collected in a trial of Ad26.COV2.S vaccine versus placebo. The receptors were gathered from a person between 18 and 59 years old who received the Ad26.COV2.S COVID-19 vaccine or a placebo.

The chain uses TRBV5-3 and TRBJ2-1, with D hard to call. TRBV5-3 is designated an ORF whose function remains uncertain. V lost 0 bases to trimming and J lost 0 bases, with 13 bases between them. This CDR3 comprises 17 residues. CDR3 residues: CARSLGPTISSYNEQFF. CDR3 sequence (DNA): TGTGCCAGAAGCTTGGGACCCACTATCAGCTCCTACAATGAGCAGTTCTTC.

V usage is TRBV6-5 and J usage is TRBJ2-3; D is perhaps TRBD2 (5 bases). Germline loops: CDR1 MNHEY, CDR2 SVGAGI. The CDR3 contains 13 residues. Trimming left V 3 bases short and J 9 bases short, with 13 bases between. In DNA, the CDR3 is TGTGCCAGCAGTTATCGTAGCGTCGAAACGCAGTATTTT. Translating it yields CASSYRSVETQYF.

This sequence joins TRBV19 and TRBJ1-1; no clear D gene. CDR1 is LNHDA and CDR2 is SQIVND in the germline V gene (reference sequence). V shed 2 bases and J shed 10 bases, with 14 bases lying between them. This CDR3 has 13 residues. The CDR3 region is CASSILGGTGAFF. Here the CDR3 DNA reads TGTGCCAGTAGTATACTCGGTGGCACGGGAGCTTTCTTT. Full variable domain (rest looked up from reference TRBV19 and TRBJ1-1): DGGITQSPKYLFRKEGQNVTLSCEQNLNHDAMYWYRQDPGQGLRLIYYSQIVNDFQKGDIAEGYSVSREKKESFPLTVTSAQKNPTAFYLCASSILGGTGAFFGQGTRLTVV.

Only a few counts were recorded for this clone. The gene calls are TRBV30 and TRBJ1-6; TRBD1 aligns across 7 bases. Germline CDR1 is GTSNPN and CDR2 is SVGIG (reference sequence). V lost 4 bases to trimming and J lost 0 bases; unmatched junction nucleotides: 6. The CDR3 is 16 amino acids. The CDR3 DNA sequence: TGTGCCTGGACGGGACAGTTTAGCTCCTATAATTCACCCCTCCACTTT. Protein: CAWTGQFSSYNSPLHF.

In this sample, this clone turned up a few times. V is TRBV5-1 and J is TRBJ2-7, with a weak D call TRBD1 (5 bases). V lost 4 bases and J 4 bases, leaving 9 bases between the germline ends. There are 12 residues in the CDR3. Per the germline V gene, CDR1 is SGHRS and CDR2 is YFSETQ. The CDR3 bases are TGCGCCAGCAGCCTGACAGCATACGAGCAGTACTTC. Translation: CASSLTAYEQYF.

This clone was seen only once. The chain recombines TRBV19 with TRBJ1-2; the D gene is possibly TRBD1 (5 bases). Germline CDR1 LNHDA, CDR2 SQIVND (reference sequence). The ends were cut back, 3 bases at V and 9 bases at J, with 11 bases in the middle. The CDR3 totals 12 residues. The CDR3 protein is CASSIEGFRYTF. CDR3 bases: TGTGCCAGTAGTATCGAGGGGTTCCGCTACACCTTC.

The rearrangement uses TRBV6-6 and TRBJ1-2, with no clear D. This CDR3 comprises 12 residues. Trimming left V 7 bases short and J 7 bases short, with 13 bases between. The germline CDR1 and CDR2 sequences are MNHNY and SVGAGI (reference sequence). The CDR3 DNA reads as TGTGCCAGCACCACTCGGACTTCTGGCTACACCTTC. It is translated as CASTTRTSGYTF.

The V call is TRBV28, the J call TRBJ1-2; 7 bases match TRBD1. Trimming removed 5 bases from V and 7 bases from J; junction bases left unmatched: 10. CDR3 size: 14 residues. CDR1 and CDR2 (germline): MDHEN, SYDVKM. CDR3 amino acids: CASSPAGGASGYTF. The CDR3 DNA reads TGTGCCAGCAGTCCGGCAGGGGGTGCGAGTGGCTACACCTTC.

The rearrangement links TRBV12-3 or TRBV12-4 to TRBJ2-5, with TRBD2 identical over 10 bases. Trimming at V came to 3 bases and at J to 7 bases, leaving 2 bases not matched to a gene. The CDR3 extends over 13 amino acids. CDR3 region: CASSFTSGVTQYF. The CDR3 bases are TGTGCCAGCAGTTTTACTAGCGGGGTGACCCAGTACTTC.

The rearrangement links TRBV30 to TRBJ1-2, with D unclear. In germline, CDR1 is GTSNPN, CDR2 SVGIG (reference sequence). CDR3 size: 11 residues. V lost 1 base and J 8 bases, leaving 8 bases between the germline ends. As DNA, the CDR3 is TGTGCCTGGAGTGCTCTGCAGGGCTACACCTTC. Its protein is CAWSALQGYTF.

The J gene is TRBJ1-1, the V gene TRBV27; the D is unclear. The CDR3 is 13 residues long. V was pared by 5 bases and J by 10 bases, with 17 bases between. The germline gives CDR1 MNHEY, CDR2 SMNVEV (reference sequence). The CDR3 reads CASSPLGLSGAFF. The CDR3 DNA follows: TGTGCCAGCAGTCCGTTGGGTCTAAGCGGAGCTTTCTTT.

The chain has TRBV2 and TRBJ2-5; D is uncertain. The CDR3 consists of 12 residues. V lost 6 bases to trimming and J lost 7 bases, with 12 bases between them. Germline V gene data show CDR1 as SNHLY and CDR2 as FYNNEI. The DNA for the CDR3 is TGTGCCAGCAGCAACCATATGGGGACCCAGTACTTC. This gives the protein CASSNHMGTQYF.

This chain links TRBV9 with TRBJ2-3; 8 nucleotides align to TRBD2. This CDR3 has 16 amino acids. J lost 0 bases, V lost 0 bases, and 3 bases had no gene match. Per the germline V gene, CDR1 is SGDLS and CDR2 is YYNGEE. The CDR3 loop reads CASSVAGGGSTDTQYF. CDR3 DNA: TGTGCCAGCAGCGTAGCAGGCGGGGGGAGCACAGATACGCAGTATTTT.

V gene TRBV25-1 combines with J gene TRBJ2-7, with 8 bases fitting TRBD1. The length of the CDR3 is 13 residues. Trimming removed 8 bases from V and 5 bases from J; junction bases left unmatched: 8. Germline loops: CDR1 MGHDK, CDR2 SYGVNS. CDR3 sequence (DNA): TGTGCCAGCTACCTGGACAGGGCTCACGAGCAGTACTTC. Protein product: CASYLDRAHEQYF.

This chain uses TRBV24-1 with TRBJ2-1, with D hard to call. Per the germline V gene, CDR1 is KGHDR and CDR2 is SFDVKD. Trimming shortened V by 7 bases and J by 5 bases, and 11 bases separated the two germline ends. The CDR3 runs 13 residues. CDR3 coding DNA: TGTGCCACCAGCGCCCCTACAGACAATGAGCAGTTCTTC. Translated, it gives CATSAPTDNEQFF.

The genes are TRBV5-1 and TRBJ1-6; no firm D call. The CDR3 covers 16 residues. The V and J ends lost 4 bases and 3 bases respectively, with 14 bases between them. CDR1 is SGHRS, CDR2 YFSETQ, per germline. Here the CDR3 reads CASSQTETGYNSPLHF. Written as DNA, the CDR3 is TGCGCCAGCAGCCAGACCGAAACGGGCTATAATTCACCCCTCCACTTT.

The chain uses TRBV11-2 and TRBJ2-5; 10 bases map to TRBD1. From germline, CDR1 is SGHAT and CDR2 FQNNGV. J gave up 5 bases and V 6 bases, and 6 bases lay outside the gene matches. The CDR3 is 14 residues long. CDR3 nucleotides: TGTGCCAGCAGGTCGACAGGGGGCTACGAGACCCAGTACTTC. Encoded protein: CASRSTGGYETQYF. The entire variable domain, with the rest obtained from reference TRBV11-2 and TRBJ2-5, is as follows: EAGVAQSPRYKIIEKRQSVAFWCNPISGHATLYWYQQILGQGPKLLIQFQNNGVVDDSQLPKDRFSAERLKGVDSTLKIQPAKLEDSAVYLCASRSTGGYETQYFGPGTRLLVL.

The rearrangement joins TRBV20-1 to TRBJ1-4; no clear D gene. V lost 4 bases and J lost 7, with 7 bases in between. CDR1 DFQATT and CDR2 SNEGSKA come from the germline V gene (reference sequence). The CDR3 covers 11 residues. The CDR3 spells CSAKGFEKLFF. DNA for the CDR3: TGCAGTGCTAAAGGTTTTGAAAAACTGTTTTTT.